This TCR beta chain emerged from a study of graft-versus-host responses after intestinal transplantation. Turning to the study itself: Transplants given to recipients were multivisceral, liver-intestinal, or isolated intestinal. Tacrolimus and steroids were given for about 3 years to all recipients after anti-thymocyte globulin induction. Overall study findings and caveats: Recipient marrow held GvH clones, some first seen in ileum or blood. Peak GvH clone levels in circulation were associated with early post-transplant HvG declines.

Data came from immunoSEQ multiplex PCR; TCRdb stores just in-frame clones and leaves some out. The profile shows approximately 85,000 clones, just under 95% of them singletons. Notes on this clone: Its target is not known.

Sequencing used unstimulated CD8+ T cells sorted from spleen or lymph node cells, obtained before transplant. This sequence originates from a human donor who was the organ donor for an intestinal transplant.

CDR3 amino acids: CASTGTHASGEKLFF. The DNA of the CDR3 is TGCGCCAGTACCGGGACACACGCTTCGGGCGAAAAACTGTTTTTT. This chain uses TRBV5-1 with TRBJ1-4; D might be TRBD1 (6 bases). CDR1 is SGHRS, CDR2 YFSETQ, per germline. The CDR3 runs to 15 residues. V was shortened by 8 bases and J by 8 bases, with 22 bases between the two germline ends.